These 30 T cell receptor beta chains were sequenced from one sample in a study of blood T cell repertoires in COVID-19. TCRdb's copy holds only in-frame clones and misses some; the assay was immunoSEQ multiplex PCR. The sample includes roughly 430,000 clones, around 90% of them seen just once. The sample consisted of PBMCs or T cells enriched from blood (not recorded which). The source of these receptors is a woman aged 40 to 50 with acute COVID-19.

The rearrangement uses TRBV5-1 and TRBJ1-3; no reliable D call. Germline values: CDR1 SGHRS, CDR2 YFSETQ. This CDR3 is built from 15 residues. V gave up 1 base and J gave up 0 bases, with 8 bases separating them. This CDR3 reads CASSLSYGSGNTIYF. The CDR3 DNA follows: TGCGCCAGCAGCTTGAGCTACGGCTCTGGAAACACCATATATTTT.

The genes are TRBV29-1 and TRBJ2-7, with 8 bases fitting TRBD1. The trim removed 5 bases at V and 6 bases at J, leaving 6 bases unmatched. This CDR3 spans 12 amino acids. Germline values: CDR1 SQVTM, CDR2 ANQGSEA. The CDR3 DNA reads as TGCAGCGTTATGGCAGGGGGCGCCGAGCAGTACTTC. This sequence encodes CSVMAGGAEQYF.

The V gene is TRBV19, the J gene TRBJ2-1, with 9 bases aligning to TRBD1. In germline, CDR1 is LNHDA, CDR2 SQIVND (reference sequence). J lost 5 bases, V lost 5 bases, and 7 bases had no gene match. CDR3 length: 15 amino acids. CDR3 amino acids: CASSGGQGINNEQFF. The CDR3 coding sequence is TGTGCCAGTAGTGGAGGACAGGGGATCAACAATGAGCAGTTCTTC.

The chain couples TRBV5-1 to TRBJ2-1, with a tentative D call TRBD2 (6 bases). The CDR3 has 15 residues. V was cut by 0 bases and J by 5 bases, with 12 bases left in between. Per the germline V gene, CDR1 is SGHRS and CDR2 is YFSETQ. The CDR3 coding sequence is TGCGCCAGCAGCTTGGGCCTCAGGGAGGACAATGAGCAGTTCTTC. Translating gives CASSLGLREDNEQFF.

The chain carries TRBV13 and TRBJ2-1, with TRBD2 identical over 9 bases. With V trimmed by 1 base and J by 8 bases, 6 bases remained unmatched. CDR3 size: 15 residues. The V gene's germline CDR1 is PRHDT and CDR2 FYEKMQ (reference sequence). The CDR3 loop reads CASSLERGGADEQFF. DNA of the CDR3: TGTGCCAGCAGCTTAGAGCGCGGGGGGGCAGATGAGCAGTTCTTC.

This chain uses TRBV7-9 with TRBJ2-2; D not resolved. Between the trimmed V and J ends, which lost 4 bases and 1 base, there was a span of 7 bases. Per germline, CDR1 SEHNR and CDR2 FQNEAQ (reference sequence). The CDR3 spans 14 residues. CDR3 in DNA: TGTGCCAGCAGCTACTCACTGAACACCGGGGAGCTGTTTTTT. It encodes CASSYSLNTGELFF.

This clone was recorded a few times. The chain combines TRBV9 with TRBJ1-5; no clear D gene. The CDR3 spans 14 residues. The V end lost 0 bases, the J end lost 1 base, and 5 bases lay between the germline ends. Germline V gene data show CDR1 as SGDLS and CDR2 as YYNGEE. The CDR3 loop is CASSVGMSNQPQHF. The CDR3 DNA reads as TGTGCCAGCAGCGTAGGTATGAGCAATCAGCCCCAGCATTTT.

The rearrangement uses TRBV27 and TRBJ2-5, with TRBD2 matching over 7 bases. J lost 5 bases, V lost 3 bases, and 9 bases had no gene match. CDR3 length equals 15 residues. Germline CDR1 and CDR2: MNHEY and SMNVEV (reference sequence). In nucleotides, the CDR3 is TGTGCCAGCAGTTTTGGTACGGGGGGTTATGAGACCCAGTACTTC. This encodes CASSFGTGGYETQYF.

The chain has TRBV7-8 and TRBJ2-2; 8 positions agree with TRBD1. Trimming cost V 4 bases and J 7 bases; bases outside gene matches: 5. This CDR3 spans 14 amino acids. Per germline, CDR1 SGHVS and CDR2 FQNEAQ. The CDR3 DNA follows: TGTGCCAGCAGCTGGAACAGGGGGAGCGGGGAGCTGTTTTTT. Its protein product is CASSWNRGSGELFF.

The genes are TRBV5-1 and TRBJ2-5; D unresolved. The CDR3 has 14 amino acids. With 0 bases removed from V and 0 bases from J, the gap between germline ends came to 6 bases. Germline V gene lookup returns CDR1 SGHRS and CDR2 YFSETQ. The CDR3 region has the DNA TGCGCCAGCAGCTTGGATTCGTACCAAGAGACCCAGTACTTC. Its translation: CASSLDSYQETQYF.

J is TRBJ2-2 and V is TRBV2, with 8 bases identical to TRBD1. With 3 bases clipped from V and 6 bases from J, the junction kept 9 bases outside the gene matches. Germline CDR1 and CDR2: SNHLY and FYNNEI. This CDR3 spans 16 amino acids. The CDR3 region has the DNA TGTGCCAGCAGTGACATTAGGACAGGGCGGGCCGGGGAGCTGTTTTTT. Protein: CASSDIRTGRAGELFF.

This clone is a singleton in its sample. The genes are TRBV6-6 and TRBJ2-7; tentatively, D is TRBD1 (6 bases). The CDR3 has 17 residues. Germline V gives CDR1 MNHNY, CDR2 SVGAGI (reference sequence). V lost 5 bases and J lost 4, with 24 bases in between. The CDR3 loop is CASSRVTSTVGAYEQYF. In nucleotides, the CDR3 is TGTGCCAGCAGTCGGGTAACGTCGACAGTGGGGGCGTACGAGCAGTACTTC.

J is TRBJ1-2 and V is TRBV2; D ambiguous. Trimming took 5 bases from V and 1 from J, leaving 14 bases between them. This CDR3 region has 15 residues. Germline V gene sequence: CDR1 SNHLY, CDR2 FYNNEI. The CDR3 DNA reads TGTGCCAGCAGTTTGGAGGATATACTTAACTATGGCTACACCTTC. Its protein is CASSLEDILNYGYTF.

The rearrangement links TRBV5-1 to TRBJ1-2; no clear D gene. Trimming pared 7 bases from V and 2 bases from J, leaving 15 bases between. Germline CDR1 reads SGHRS; CDR2 reads YFSETQ. This CDR3 has 14 residues. The DNA of the CDR3 is TGCGCCAGCTCCTTAGGACTGTTGAACTATGGCTACACCTTC. Translation gives CASSLGLLNYGYTF.

This chain joins TRBV20-1 and TRBJ2-3; no firm D call. The germline CDR1 and CDR2 sequences are DFQATT and SNEGSKA (reference sequence). The CDR3 runs 11 residues. Trimming pared 8 bases from V and 4 bases from J, leaving 10 bases between. CDR3 DNA sequence: TGCAGTAGCGCGATCTCAGATACGCAGTATTTT. Protein product: CSSAISDTQYF.

The V gene is TRBV5-4, the J gene TRBJ1-1; 8 positions match TRBD1. With 0 bases clipped from V and 5 bases from J, the junction kept 9 bases outside the gene matches. The germline gives CDR1 SGHNT, CDR2 YYREEE (reference sequence). The CDR3 runs 16 residues. In nucleotides, the CDR3 is TGTGCCAGCAGCTTGGGCAGGGGGCGCGAAAAAACTGAAGCTTTCTTT. Protein product: CASSLGRGREKTEAFF.

Only one count was recorded for this clone. This chain connects TRBV30 to TRBJ1-1; a weak D match, TRBD1 (6 bases). The CDR3 is 13 amino acids. Trimming removed 4 bases from V and 4 bases from J, with 13 bases in between. The V gene's germline CDR1 is GTSNPN and CDR2 SVGIG (reference sequence). The CDR3 sequence is CAWTSTRGTEAFF. CDR3 sequence (DNA): TGTGCCTGGACTTCAACCAGGGGCACTGAAGCTTTCTTT.

This clone has only a few counts. The V gene is TRBV3-1 (or the pseudogene TRBV3-2), the J gene TRBJ1-2; a possible D gene is TRBD1 (6 bases). Germline assignment: CDR1 LGHDT and CDR2 YNNKEL (reference sequence). The V end lost 1 base, the J end lost 5 bases, and 11 bases lay between the germline ends. The CDR3 consists of 14 residues. The CDR3, as DNA: TGTGCCAGCAGCCAAGTTGATCAGGGGTATGGCTACACCTTC. It encodes CASSQVDQGYGYTF.

The chain has TRBV6-5 and TRBJ2-2, with 7 positions matching TRBD1. This CDR3 is built from 14 residues. V trimming: 8 bases; J trimming: 4 bases; junction bases outside the gene matches: 7. CDR1 and CDR2 from the germline V gene are MNHEY and SVGAGI. CDR3 region: CASELTGITGELFF. Here the CDR3 DNA reads TGTGCCAGCGAACTGACAGGGATCACCGGGGAGCTGTTTTTT.

The genes are TRBV30 and TRBJ1-2; D might be TRBD1 (5 bases). Germline CDR1 GTSNPN, CDR2 SVGIG (reference sequence). There are 11 residues in the CDR3. V dropped 4 bases and J dropped 6 bases, with 9 bases sitting between them. The DNA for the CDR3 is TGTGCCTGGAACGACAGAAATGGCTACACCTTC. It codes for CAWNDRNGYTF.

The CDR3 sequence: CASSKRYRGGLEETQYF. The CDR3 DNA reads TGTGCCAGTAGTAAGAGGTATCGGGGGGGGCTGGAAGAGACCCAGTACTTC. The chain couples TRBV19 to TRBJ2-5, with 8 bases aligning to TRBD2. This CDR3 spans 17 amino acids. Trimming took 4 bases from V and 3 from J; bases not matched to a gene: 13. Germline lookup yields CDR1 LNHDA and CDR2 SQIVND (reference sequence).

V usage is TRBV7-2 and J usage is TRBJ1-3; 7 bases are a match to TRBD1. Germline V gene sequence: CDR1 SGHTA, CDR2 FQGNSA. This CDR3 comprises 15 residues. The junction had 5 bases not matched to a gene; V was cut back by 2 bases and J by 4 bases. The CDR3 protein is CASSLTPGGGNTIYF. The CDR3 bases are TGTGCCAGCAGCTTAACCCCAGGGGGAGGAAACACCATATATTTT.

This chain uses TRBV25-1 with TRBJ2-5; 9 bases line up with TRBD2. The length of the CDR3 is 16 residues. CDR1 is MGHDK, CDR2 SYGVNS, per germline. V trimming: 0 bases; J trimming: 5 bases; junction bases outside the gene matches: 7. The CDR3 coding sequence is TGTGCCAGCAGTGAATATTCAGGTAGCGGGGGCGAGACCCAGTACTTC. Translating gives CASSEYSGSGGETQYF.

The chain joins TRBV7-9 to TRBJ2-1; 9 bases are shared with TRBD2. Germline-derived CDR1 and CDR2 are SEHNR and FQNEAQ (reference sequence). The CDR3 is 17 amino acids. J lost 6 bases, V lost 0 bases, and 9 bases had no gene match. The CDR3 coding sequence is TGTGCCAGCAGCTTAGCCTCCCAAGCGGGGGGCCTCAATGAGCAGTTCTTC. Its translation: CASSLASQAGGLNEQFF. The full variable domain, in which reference TRBV7-9 and TRBJ2-1 provide the parts outside the CDR3, is DTGVSQNPRHKITKRGQNVTFRCDPISEHNRLYWYRQTLGQGPEFLTYFQNEAQLEKSRLLSDRFSAERPKGSFSTLEIQRTEQGDSAMYLCASSLASQAGGLNEQFFGPGTRLTVL.

This chain uses TRBV7-9 with TRBJ1-1; maybe TRBD1 (6 bases). Germline CDR1 and CDR2: SEHNR and FQNEAQ (reference sequence). Trimming removed 1 base from V and 2 bases from J, with 14 bases in between. The CDR3 spans 16 residues. The CDR3 sequence: CASSLGAGGPNTEAFF. The DNA of the CDR3 is TGTGCCAGCAGCTTAGGGGCCGGGGGGCCAAACACTGAAGCTTTCTTT.

The chain couples TRBV5-1 to TRBJ2-3; perhaps TRBD2 as D (6 bases). CDR3 length: 16 residues. Germline V gives CDR1 SGHRS, CDR2 YFSETQ. Trimming left V 4 bases short and J 4 bases short, with 19 bases between. CDR3 in amino acids: CASSLVAVPSADTQYF. Here the CDR3 DNA reads TGCGCCAGCAGCCTAGTAGCGGTACCTTCTGCAGATACGCAGTATTTT.

The gene calls are TRBV30 and TRBJ1-4; 9 bases align to TRBD1. V gave up 1 base and J gave up 5 bases; unmatched junction bases: 8. Germline CDR1 is GTSNPN and CDR2 is SVGIG (reference sequence). The CDR3 has 16 residues. CDR3 region: CAWSETTGGENEKLFF. CDR3 DNA sequence: TGTGCCTGGAGTGAGACCACAGGGGGCGAGAATGAAAAACTGTTTTTT. The full variable domain, in which reference TRBV30 and TRBJ1-4 provide the parts outside the CDR3, is SQTIHQWPATLVQPVGSPLSLECTVEGTSNPNLYWYRQAAGRGLQLLFYSVGIGQISSEVPQNLSASRPQDRQFILSSKKLLLSDSGFYLCAWSETTGGENEKLFFGSGTQLSVL.

V gene TRBV12-5 combines with J gene TRBJ1-2; D call uncertain. Trimming stripped 6 bases from V and 1 base from J, with 12 bases between. CDR3 size: 14 residues. Germline CDR1 is LGHNT and CDR2 is FRNRAP. The CDR3 reads CASGGPGSNYGYTF. The CDR3 DNA reads TGTGCTAGTGGGGGCCCGGGGAGTAACTATGGCTACACCTTC.

This clone has just a few counts. This rearrangement joins TRBV24-1 to TRBJ1-5; D is perhaps TRBD1 (6 bases). Germline V gene lookup returns CDR1 KGHDR and CDR2 SFDVKD. V gave up 4 bases and J gave up 2 bases, with 20 bases separating them. CDR3 size: 18 residues. The CDR3 reads CATSEDDRIMICNQPQHF. For the CDR3, the DNA is TGTGCCACCAGTGAGGACGACAGGATAATGATTTGCAATCAGCCCCAGCATTTT.

The rearrangement uses TRBV25-1 and TRBJ2-2, with D perhaps matching TRBD2 (5 bases). Trimming shortened V by 2 bases and J by 4 bases, and 11 bases separated the two germline ends. CDR1 and CDR2 (germline): MGHDK, SYGVNS. The CDR3 extends over 15 amino acids. The CDR3, as DNA: TGTGCCAGCAGTGAACAGCGGTGGGGCACCGGGGAGCTGTTTTTT. It yields the protein CASSEQRWGTGELFF.